The T cell receptor (beta chain) described here comes from a study of Graves' ophthalmopathy and Graves' hyperthyroidism. This clonotype was seen at least ten times. Investigators amplified TCR beta CDR3 regions from RNA transcripts. First-round RT-PCR with HTBI primers preceded a second-round multiplex PCR. TCRdb independently ran MiXCR on the multiplex PCR reads; one entry per CDR3 protein. The sample yields about 400,000 distinct CDR3 sequences, 15% to 19% seen once. Germline V lookup: CDR1 MGHRA, CDR2 YSYEKL. The CDR3 is 15 amino acids. J gave up 5 bases and V 3 bases, and 4 bases lay outside the gene matches.

The chain employs TRBV4-1 and TRBJ2-5, with TRBD2 matching over 12 bases. Sequences were obtained from peripheral blood. This TCR derives from a woman under 30 with stable Graves' hyperthyroidism. The CDR3 nucleotides are TGCGCCAGCAGCCAGAGACTAGCGGGGGATGAGACCCAGTACTTC. Translated, it gives CASSQRLAGDETQYF.